The next 27 T cell receptor beta chains were all read from a single sample in a study of identical twins. Via MiXCR, TCRdb re-called the 5' RACE reads, giving one row per CDR3 protein. Of about 470,000 distinct CDR3 sequences in the sample, 20% to 25% were seen once. The data also belong to a second study, concerning T cells expressing NK-cell markers.

Material: CD4+ T cells sorted from blood. These receptors all stem from a woman aged 18-29 years in good health.

This chain joins TRBV6-5 and TRBJ2-5; maybe TRBD2 (6 bases). The germline gives CDR1 MNHEY, CDR2 SVGAGI. CDR3 length equals 15 residues. Trimming stripped 2 bases from V and 4 bases from J, with 14 bases between. CDR3 residues: CASSYAARGGETQYF. CDR3 nucleotide sequence: TGTGCCAGCAGTTACGCGGCACGGGGAGGAGAGACCCAGTACTTC.

This chain joins TRBV7-9 and TRBJ1-4, with 7 bases that match TRBD1. Germline V gene lookup returns CDR1 SEHNR and CDR2 FQNEAQ (reference sequence). The V gene end was trimmed by 5 bases and the J gene end by 2 bases; junction bases not matched to a gene: 5. The CDR3 covers 15 residues. CDR3 sequence (DNA): TGTGCCAGCAGCCAGTTACAGGGGACTAATGAAAAACTGTTTTTT. Encoded protein: CASSQLQGTNEKLFF.

This clonotype turned up a few times. The rearrangement links TRBV20-1 to TRBJ2-1; 8 positions match TRBD2. The ends lost 0 bases at V and 0 bases at J; junction bases unmatched: 13. This CDR3 region has 19 residues. Germline V lookup: CDR1 DFQATT, CDR2 SNEGSKA (reference sequence). This CDR3 is CSARDQFARSGSSYNEQFF. The DNA of the CDR3 is TGCAGTGCTAGAGACCAATTCGCCCGCAGCGGGAGCTCCTACAATGAGCAGTTCTTC.

This clonotype has a handful of counts. This chain connects TRBV7-2 to TRBJ1-5; possibly TRBD1 for D (5 bases). CDR1 SGHTA and CDR2 FQGNSA come from the germline V gene. Trimming removed 0 bases at V and 2 bases at J, with 11 bases between. The CDR3 totals 16 residues. The CDR3 loop is CASSLAGVGGNQPQHF. The CDR3 nucleotides are TGTGCCAGCAGCTTAGCAGGGGTTGGAGGCAATCAGCCCCAGCATTTT.

The chain carries TRBV9 and TRBJ2-3, with a weak D call TRBD2 (7 bases). Trimming shortened V by 1 base and J by 6 bases, and 12 bases separated the two germline ends. Germline V CDR1 and CDR2: SGDLS, YYNGEE. This CDR3 has 14 amino acids. CDR3 nucleotides: TGTGCCAGCAGCGTACGGGGGGCCGGGGATACGCAGTATTTT. As protein: CASSVRGAGDTQYF.

This clonotype was found a few times. The chain links TRBV12-3 or TRBV12-4 to TRBJ2-4, with a possible D match to TRBD1 (5 bases). Between the trimmed V and J ends, which lost 0 bases and 8 bases, there was a span of 8 bases. The CDR3 runs to 13 residues. This CDR3 is CASSLAQADIQYF. The CDR3 DNA reads as TGTGCCAGCAGTTTAGCACAGGCGGACATTCAGTACTTC.

The chain employs TRBV11-2 and TRBJ2-5, with 7 bases identical to TRBD2. V dropped 5 bases and J dropped 0; count of bases not matched to a gene: 15. The V gene's germline CDR1 is SGHAT and CDR2 FQNNGV. CDR3 length: 18 residues. The CDR3 sequence: CASSPWLPTSRHQETQYF. In DNA, the CDR3 is TGTGCCAGCAGCCCCTGGCTCCCGACTAGCCGACACCAAGAGACCCAGTACTTC.

Only a few counts were recorded for this clonotype. J is TRBJ2-1 and V is TRBV27; possible D gene TRBD2, 7 bases. This CDR3 has 19 amino acids. Trimming took off 5 bases at V and 4 bases at J, with 27 bases between the two ends. From germline, CDR1 is MNHEY and CDR2 SMNVEV (reference sequence). The CDR3 DNA reads TGTGCCAGCAGTCCCCTCCTGGCGGGGGCGCCCCAGTTATACAATGAGCAGTTCTTC. Its translation: CASSPLLAGAPQLYNEQFF.

This clonotype has just a few counts. This chain joins TRBV9 and TRBJ2-2; 8 bases agree with TRBD2. The germline gives CDR1 SGDLS, CDR2 YYNGEE. The ends lost 0 bases at V and 6 bases at J; junction bases unmatched: 7. The CDR3 extends over 16 amino acids. CDR3 sequence (DNA): TGTGCCAGCAGCGTAGAGTCAGCGGGAGACGCCGGGGAGCTGTTTTTT. Its translation: CASSVESAGDAGELFF.

The chain combines TRBV9 with TRBJ1-5; D remains unclear. Per the germline V gene, CDR1 is SGDLS and CDR2 is YYNGEE. Trimming took off 4 bases at V and 6 bases at J, with 14 bases between the two ends. The CDR3 is made up of 14 amino acids. DNA for the CDR3: TGTGCCAGCAGCTTCTCCCCGGGTGCTCAGCCCCAGCATTTT. Amino acid sequence: CASSFSPGAQPQHF.

The chain couples TRBV6-1 to TRBJ2-5; TRBD2 is a possible D gene (5 bases). Germline V CDR1 and CDR2: MNHNS, SASEGT. There are 15 residues in the CDR3. Trimming took off 6 bases at V and 5 bases at J, with 19 bases between the two ends. This chain's CDR3 is CASSRRPPPGETQYF. The CDR3 DNA reads as TGTGCCAGCAGCCGACGCCCTCCTCCGGGGGAGACCCAGTACTTC.

CDR3 sequence: CASSPSTGDEQYF. For the CDR3, the DNA is TGTGCCAGCAGCCCTTCAACGGGGGACGAGCAGTACTTC. The V gene is TRBV7-9, the J gene TRBJ2-7, with TRBD2 as a possible D gene (6 bases). The V gene lost 5 bases and the J gene lost 5 bases, with 13 bases spanning the gap. CDR3 length: 13 residues. Germline CDR1 SEHNR, CDR2 FQNEAQ (reference sequence).

The J gene is TRBJ2-5, the V gene TRBV5-6; perhaps TRBD2 as D (6 bases). CDR1 is SGHDT, CDR2 YYEEEE, per germline. The CDR3 is made up of 15 amino acids. The V and J ends lost 4 bases and 5 bases respectively, with 18 bases between them. CDR3: CASSPPGVFRETQYF. The DNA for the CDR3 is TGTGCCAGCAGCCCCCCGGGGGTCTTCCGGGAGACCCAGTACTTC.

This clonotype came up a few times. The chain couples TRBV20-1 to TRBJ2-1; D might be TRBD1 (6 bases). Trimming shortened V by 6 bases and J by 8 bases, and 8 bases separated the two germline ends. This CDR3 contains 10 residues. The germline gives CDR1 DFQATT, CDR2 SNEGSKA (reference sequence). In DNA, the CDR3 is TGCAGTGCCAGGGGACATGAGCAGTTCTTC. This encodes CSARGHEQFF.

This clonotype was observed a handful of times. A read error may produce the germline difference seen at one junction end. The chain links TRBV5-1 to TRBJ2-7, with 8 positions matching TRBD1. CDR3 length: 18 amino acids. Per germline, CDR1 SGHRS and CDR2 YFSETQ. The CDR3 region is CASRFGQGAYGFSHEQYF. The DNA of the CDR3 is TGCGCCAGCAGATTTGGACAGGGTGCATACGGGTTCTCCCACGAGCAGTACTTC. The full variable domain, in which reference TRBV5-1 and TRBJ2-7 provide the parts outside the CDR3, is KAGVTQTPRYLIKTRGQQVTLSCSPISGHRSVSWYQQTPGQGLQFLFEYFSETQRNKGNFPGRFSGRQFSNSRSEMNVSTLELGDSALYLCASRFGQGAYGFSHEQYFGPGTRLTVT.

The CDR3 region has the DNA TGTGCCAGCACCGGGACTACACGCTCCTACAATGAGCAGTTCTTC. It yields the protein CASTGTTRSYNEQFF. The chain carries TRBV6-1 and TRBJ2-1; 7 bases are shared with TRBD2. The CDR3 has 15 residues. Trimming cost V 7 bases and J 0 bases; bases outside gene matches: 6. Germline lookup yields CDR1 MNHNS and CDR2 SASEGT.

This clonotype was picked up a small number of times. The chain employs TRBV7-2 and TRBJ2-5; 9 bases are a match to TRBD2. The CDR3 runs 14 residues. Germline CDR1 SGHTA, CDR2 FQGNSA. V gave up 5 bases and J gave up 3 bases; unmatched junction bases: 4. The CDR3 DNA reads as TGTGCCAGCAGCCCTGCTAGCGGGGAAGAGACCCAGTACTTC. Protein product: CASSPASGEETQYF.

The chain links TRBV6-5 to TRBJ2-7; no reliable D call. Germline V gene lookup returns CDR1 MNHEY and CDR2 SVGAGI. This CDR3 has 14 residues. V was trimmed by 2 bases and J by 2 bases, leaving 10 bases between them. The CDR3 sequence is CASSYTGSTYEQYF. For the CDR3, the DNA is TGTGCCAGCAGTTACACTGGCTCGACCTACGAGCAGTACTTC.

In this sample, this clonotype turned up a few times. This chain uses TRBV11-2 with TRBJ1-1, with D possibly matching TRBD1 (6 bases). The CDR3 spans 14 residues. Per the germline V gene, CDR1 is SGHAT and CDR2 is FQNNGV. V lost 2 bases and J 4 bases, leaving 11 bases between the germline ends. CDR3 sequence: CASSLKSRGTEAFF. The CDR3, as DNA: TGTGCCAGCAGCTTAAAGTCCAGGGGCACTGAAGCTTTCTTT.

The genes are TRBV6-5 and TRBJ1-2; no reliable D call. There are 14 residues in the CDR3. CDR1 is MNHEY, CDR2 SVGAGI, per germline. Deletions cut 0 bases from V and 4 bases from J, with 9 bases between. The CDR3 nucleotides read TGTGCCAGCAGTTACTCGACGGACCTCTATGGCTACACCTTC. This translates into CASSYSTDLYGYTF.

The CDR3 DNA reads TGTGCCAGCAGTTACTGGAGCGAGCAGTACTTC. This codes for CASSYWSEQYF. The chain recombines TRBV6-2 or TRBV6-3 with TRBJ2-7, with no clear D. The CDR3 spans 11 residues. In germline, CDR1 is MNHEY, CDR2 SVGEGT. V gave up 1 base and J gave up 6 bases, with 4 bases separating them.

The chain employs TRBV6-2 or TRBV6-3 and TRBJ2-1, with 10 bases aligning to TRBD1. Germline CDR1 reads MNHEY; CDR2 reads SVGEGT. V dropped 7 bases and J dropped 6; count of bases not matched to a gene: 9. CDR3 length equals 15 residues. Here the CDR3 DNA reads TGTGCCAGCACCGACAGGGACAGGGGTGTCAATGAGCAGTTCTTC. This translates into CASTDRDRGVNEQFF.

This clonotype has a handful of counts. CDR3 in DNA: TGTGCCAGCAGCAGGACGATGCTAGAGACCCAGTACTTC. Its protein is CASSRTMLETQYF. The chain combines TRBV11-2 with TRBJ2-5, with no clear D. The CDR3 extends over 13 amino acids. CDR1 and CDR2 (germline): SGHAT, FQNNGV. The V end lost 5 bases, the J end lost 4 bases, and 11 bases lay between the germline ends.

The CDR3 spells CASSPEAGTVRGQYF. CDR3 DNA: TGCGCCAGCAGCCCGGAGGCAGGTACCGTGCGTGGGCAGTACTTC. The rearrangement joins TRBV5-1 to TRBJ2-7, with D perhaps matching TRBD2 (5 bases). Trimming stripped 4 bases from V and 9 bases from J, with 23 bases between. Germline lookup yields CDR1 SGHRS and CDR2 YFSETQ. This CDR3 contains 15 residues.

V is TRBV7-2 and J is TRBJ2-1; D possibly corresponds to TRBD2 (5 bases). Germline values: CDR1 SGHTA, CDR2 FQGNSA. This CDR3 region has 15 residues. Between the trimmed V and J ends, which lost 0 bases and 5 bases, there was a span of 11 bases. CDR3 coding DNA: TGTGCCAGCAGCTTAGCTACCGGGATACACAATGAGCAGTTCTTC. Translation gives CASSLATGIHNEQFF.

The V gene is TRBV10-2, the J gene TRBJ2-7; 8 nucleotides line up with TRBD2. This CDR3 spans 15 amino acids. Germline assignment: CDR1 WSHSY and CDR2 SAAADI. V was clipped by 2 bases and J by 0 bases; unmatched bases: 3. The CDR3 loop reads CASSELAGNSYEQYF. CDR3 DNA sequence: TGCGCCAGCAGTGAGCTAGCGGGTAACTCCTACGAGCAGTACTTC.

The chain is built from TRBV12-3 or TRBV12-4 and TRBJ2-7; 9 nucleotides agree with TRBD1. The CDR3 is 15 amino acids. Trimming cost V 5 bases and J 5 bases; bases outside gene matches: 10. Here the CDR3 reads CASSQFGTGSHEQYF. For the CDR3, the DNA is TGTGCCAGCAGTCAATTCGGGACAGGGAGCCACGAGCAGTACTTC.